This passage covers 31 T cell receptor beta chains from one sample sequenced in a study of vaccination and CD4 T cells after COVID-19. Sample treatment: 10-day PBMC culture with coronavirus spike peptide pools or control peptides (ViraFEST assay). At the Johns Hopkins FTIC core, DNA taken from cultured CD4+ T cells was sequenced by way of the Oncomine TCR Beta short-read assay. From the PCR reads, TCRdb called clonotypes with MiXCR, one entry per CDR3 protein. Of 10,000 to 15,000 distinct CDR3 sequences in the sample, roughly 80% were seen once. Their target antigens are unknown. The sequenced sample was CD4+ T cells from blood, cultured in vitro, obtained after SARS-CoV-2 vaccination. The receptors here all came from a human donor who received a COVID-19 vaccine.

The genes are TRBV12-3 or TRBV12-4 and TRBJ1-2, with D tentatively TRBD1 (6 bases). V lost 4 bases and J lost 4, with 10 bases in between. The CDR3 length is 13 residues. Here the CDR3 reads CASSSTGFYGYTF. In nucleotides, the CDR3 is TGTGCCAGCAGTTCGACAGGATTCTATGGCTACACCTTC.

The chain employs TRBV7-6 and TRBJ2-3; the D gene is possibly TRBD2 (5 bases). Trimming pared 3 bases from V and 2 bases from J, leaving 12 bases between. Germline-derived CDR1 and CDR2 are SGHVS and FNYEAQ. This CDR3 is 15 amino acids long. The CDR3 sequence is CASSFGRGLTDTQYF. Here the CDR3 DNA reads TGTGCCAGCAGCTTTGGACGGGGTCTCACAGATACGCAGTATTTT.

The chain joins TRBV5-1 to TRBJ2-7; D is undetermined. Germline assignment: CDR1 SGHRS and CDR2 YFSETQ. This CDR3 contains 15 residues. The ends were cut back, 2 bases at V and 0 bases at J, with 12 bases in the middle. CDR3: CASSFSLGSSYEQYF. The CDR3 bases are TGCGCCAGCAGCTTTTCCTTGGGAAGCTCCTACGAGCAGTACTTC.

This CDR3 is CATSRDPDREQYF. The CDR3 DNA is TGTGCCACCAGCAGAGACCCCGATCGGGAGCAGTACTTC. This rearrangement joins TRBV15 to TRBJ2-7; D uncertain. V shed 0 bases and J shed 7 bases, with 10 bases lying between them. The germline gives CDR1 LNHNV, CDR2 YYDKDF (reference sequence). The CDR3 spans 13 residues.

The chain recombines TRBV19 with TRBJ1-2; TRBD1 agrees at 7 bases. Germline CDR1 LNHDA, CDR2 SQIVND (reference sequence). This CDR3 region has 15 residues. J gave up 5 bases and V 5 bases, and 11 bases lay outside the gene matches. Written as DNA, the CDR3 is TGTGCCAGTAGTCAAGGACAGGTCCCGGTTTATGGCTACACCTTC. This codes for CASSQGQVPVYGYTF.

The chain carries TRBV6-1 and TRBJ2-1, with 9 bases lining up with TRBD2. The germline V gene has CDR1 MNHNS and CDR2 SASEGT. This CDR3 is 16 amino acids long. The trim removed 6 bases at V and 5 bases at J, leaving 11 bases unmatched. The CDR3 is CASSRTASGVHNEQFF. In DNA form, the CDR3 reads TGTGCCAGCAGCCGTACTGCTAGCGGGGTACACAATGAGCAGTTCTTC.

The chain is built from TRBV15 and TRBJ1-1, with a weak D call TRBD1 (6 bases). Looked up from germline, CDR1 is LNHNV and CDR2 is YYDKDF (reference sequence). The CDR3 spans 15 residues. The V end lost 0 bases, the J end lost 0 bases, and 8 bases lay between the germline ends. CDR3: CATSREGGLNTEAFF. The CDR3 DNA reads as TGTGCCACCAGCAGAGAAGGGGGGCTGAACACTGAAGCTTTCTTT.

In this sample, this clonotype turned up a few times. The V gene is TRBV30, the J gene TRBJ2-7; 9 bases align to TRBD1. The CDR3 runs 14 residues. Germline-derived CDR1 and CDR2 are GTSNPN and SVGIG (reference sequence). The V and J ends lost 3 bases and 4 bases, in that order; junction bases with no gene match: 7. The CDR3 loop is CAWSNTGGRYEQYF. The CDR3 DNA reads TGTGCCTGGAGCAATACAGGGGGCAGATACGAGCAGTACTTC. The full variable domain, in which reference TRBV30 and TRBJ2-7 provide the parts outside the CDR3, is SQTIHQWPATLVQPVGSPLSLECTVEGTSNPNLYWYRQAAGRGLQLLFYSVGIGQISSEVPQNLSASRPQDRQFILSSKKLLLSDSGFYLCAWSNTGGRYEQYFGPGTRLTVT.

The chain has TRBV2 and TRBJ1-5; D is possibly TRBD1 (6 bases). With 2 bases removed from V and 2 bases from J, the gap between germline ends came to 10 bases. The CDR3 is 15 residues long. Germline CDR1 SNHLY, CDR2 FYNNEI. In DNA, the CDR3 is TGTGCCAGCAGTGAAAGGGGGAGCGGCAATCAGCCCCAGCATTTT. It encodes CASSERGSGNQPQHF. The full variable domain, completed using reference TRBV2 and TRBJ1-5, is EPEVTQTPSHQVTQMGQEVILRCVPISNHLYFYWYRQILGQKVEFLVSFYNNEISEKSEIFDDQFSVERPDGSNFTLKIRSTKLEDSAMYFCASSERGSGNQPQHFGDGTRLSIL.

The CDR3 coding sequence is TGTGCCAGCAGCGACACAAATCAGCCCCAGCATTTT. As protein: CASSDTNQPQHF. The genes are TRBV2 and TRBJ1-5; D gene unclear. The CDR3 consists of 12 residues. Per the germline V gene, CDR1 is SNHLY and CDR2 is FYNNEI. V was pared by 6 bases and J by 4 bases, with 7 bases between.

The chain carries TRBV2 and TRBJ2-5, with D possibly TRBD1 on 7 matching bases. Germline CDR1 SNHLY, CDR2 FYNNEI. With 8 bases removed from V and 1 base from J, the gap between germline ends came to 11 bases. The CDR3 has 13 residues. The CDR3 DNA is TGTGCCAGCCTCAGGGGGGTCCAAGAGACCCAGTACTTC. Translated: CASLRGVQETQYF.

CDR3: CASSLDLAGGPETQYF. The CDR3 DNA follows: TGTGCCAGCAGCTTGGATCTAGCGGGGGGGCCGGAGACCCAGTACTTC. The chain uses TRBV5-4 and TRBJ2-5; 12 nucleotides align to TRBD2. The CDR3 has 16 amino acids. Trimming at V came to 0 bases and at J to 5 bases, leaving 5 bases not matched to a gene. CDR1 SGHNT and CDR2 YYREEE come from the germline V gene (reference sequence).

This clonotype was seen just once. V usage is TRBV20-1 and J usage is TRBJ1-2; unclear D gene. CDR3 size: 17 residues. Trimming took off 0 bases at V and 8 bases at J, with 25 bases between the two ends. Germline V lookup: CDR1 DFQATT, CDR2 SNEGSKA (reference sequence). CDR3 DNA sequence: TGCAGTGCTAGAGATCCGGCCGGGATTCCTCAACTACGGGGCTACACCTTC. The encoded protein is CSARDPAGIPQLRGYTF.

The chain employs TRBV6-5 and TRBJ2-7; a possible D gene is TRBD1 (7 bases). The V end lost 2 bases, the J end lost 4 bases, and 12 bases lay between the germline ends. The length of the CDR3 is 14 residues. Germline V lookup: CDR1 MNHEY, CDR2 SVGAGI. This CDR3 is CASSYRQGGYEQYF. The CDR3 region has the DNA TGTGCCAGCAGTTACAGACAGGGAGGATACGAGCAGTACTTC.

The CDR3 sequence is CASSRTPVSGTQYTGELFF. CDR3 sequence (DNA): TGCGCCAGCAGCCGTACTCCCGTCTCAGGGACACAATACACCGGGGAGCTGTTTTTT. The chain joins TRBV5-1 to TRBJ2-2; TRBD1 might be the D (6 bases). The CDR3 runs 19 residues. Trimming took off 4 bases at V and 3 bases at J, with 25 bases between the two ends. Germline CDR1 reads SGHRS; CDR2 reads YFSETQ.

In nucleotides, the CDR3 is TGTGCCAGCAGCCGGGACAGGAGCTCCTACGAGCAGTACTTC. It yields the protein CASSRDRSSYEQYF. The genes are TRBV6-4 and TRBJ2-7; 8 bases align to TRBD1. The CDR3 spans 14 residues. Germline V gene data show CDR1 as MRHNA and CDR2 as SNTAGT. V shed 6 bases and J 0 bases; nucleotides not matched to a gene: 4.

The chain recombines TRBV6-1 with TRBJ1-3, with 9 positions matching TRBD1. The CDR3 length is 15 residues. In germline, CDR1 is MNHNS, CDR2 SASEGT. With 6 bases clipped from V and 2 bases from J, the junction kept 5 bases outside the gene matches. The CDR3 protein is CASRRRQGAGNTIYF. The CDR3 DNA reads TGTGCCAGCAGGCGACGACAGGGGGCTGGAAACACCATATATTTT.

The chain links TRBV6-5 to TRBJ1-6; D is possibly TRBD1 (5 bases). The CDR3 has 16 amino acids. The germline CDR1 and CDR2 sequences are MNHEY and SVGAGI. Trimming shortened V by 0 bases and J by 2 bases, and 8 bases separated the two germline ends. The chain's CDR3 is CASSYSGGAYNSPLHF. DNA for the CDR3: TGTGCCAGCAGTTACTCGGGGGGTGCCTATAATTCACCCCTCCACTTT.

V gene TRBV7-7 combines with J gene TRBJ1-5; D is undetermined. This CDR3 comprises 12 residues. The V end was cut by 4 bases, the J end by 5 bases, with 6 bases between. Germline CDR1 is SSHAT and CDR2 is FNYEAQ (reference sequence). The CDR3 nucleotides are TGTGCCAGCAGCTCGCTGTATCAGCCCCAGCATTTT. It yields the protein CASSSLYQPQHF.

The table lists this clonotype with a count of one. The gene calls are TRBV7-8 and TRBJ1-6, with D perhaps matching TRBD1 (6 bases). Per germline, CDR1 SGHVS and CDR2 FQNEAQ. CDR3 length: 16 residues. V dropped 1 base and J dropped 3 bases, with 10 bases sitting between them. Written as DNA, the CDR3 is TGTGCCAGCAGCTTAGAGGGGGGCGGCTATAATTCACCCCTCCACTTT. Amino acids: CASSLEGGGYNSPLHF.

Of note for this clonotype: Relative to the germline gene, one junction end is altered; a read error may explain this. V is TRBV10-3 and J is TRBJ1-5, with D maybe TRBD1 (5 bases). Germline V gene sequence: CDR1 ENHRY, CDR2 SYGVKD. The CDR3 contains 15 residues. The CDR3 loop is CAISEFGQGNRPQHF. In nucleotides, the CDR3 is TGTGCCATCAGTGAGTTCGGGCAGGGTAATCGGCCCCAGCATTTT.

The genes are TRBV20-1 and TRBJ2-2; 9 bases align to TRBD1. V dropped 3 bases and J dropped 4; count of bases not matched to a gene: 9. This CDR3 region has 16 residues. From germline, CDR1 is DFQATT and CDR2 SNEGSKA (reference sequence). The chain's CDR3 is CSARKTGTGSTGELFF. The CDR3 nucleotides read TGCAGTGCTAGGAAAACCGGGACAGGGTCCACCGGGGAGCTGTTTTTT.

CDR3 in amino acids: CASTRDRGDYEQYF. In DNA form, the CDR3 reads TGTGCCAGTACAAGGGACAGGGGAGACTACGAGCAGTACTTC. This chain connects TRBV19 to TRBJ2-7; TRBD1 matches 10 bases. V was clipped by 7 bases and J by 3 bases; unmatched bases: 6. The CDR3 contains 14 residues. Germline V gene data show CDR1 as LNHDA and CDR2 as SQIVND (reference sequence).

The chain recombines TRBV2 with TRBJ2-2; D perhaps matches TRBD1 (5 bases). The V gene's germline CDR1 is SNHLY and CDR2 FYNNEI. Trimming took 5 bases from V and 0 from J, leaving 10 bases between them. This CDR3 spans 15 amino acids. The CDR3, as DNA: TGTGCCAGCAGTCTCCAGGGATCGAACACCGGGGAGCTGTTTTTT. Protein sequence: CASSLQGSNTGELFF.

This chain links TRBV5-4 with TRBJ2-3, with 10 bases lining up with TRBD2. Trimming removed 0 bases from V and 0 bases from J; junction bases left unmatched: 4. The CDR3 is 17 amino acids. Germline values: CDR1 SGHNT, CDR2 YYREEE (reference sequence). The CDR3 DNA is TGTGCCAGCAGCTTGGGGCTAGCGGGGGCCAGCACAGATACGCAGTATTTT. Amino acids: CASSLGLAGASTDTQYF.

The genes are TRBV20-1 and TRBJ2-3; D ambiguous. V lost 2 bases, J lost 4 bases, and 10 bases lay in between. Germline V gene lookup returns CDR1 DFQATT and CDR2 SNEGSKA (reference sequence). This CDR3 region has 13 residues. This CDR3 is CSARRDGSDTQYF. In nucleotides, the CDR3 is TGCAGTGCTAGACGAGACGGATCAGATACGCAGTATTTT.

This sequence joins TRBV25-1 and TRBJ1-6; a possible D gene is TRBD1 (5 bases). The CDR3 is 13 residues long. The V gene lost 7 bases and the J gene lost 5 bases, with 9 bases spanning the gap. Germline V CDR1 and CDR2: MGHDK, SYGVNS. CDR3 DNA sequence: TGTGCCAGCATGGCAGGGCATAATTCACCCCTCCACTTT. It translates to CASMAGHNSPLHF.

The chain employs TRBV27 and TRBJ2-3, with 7 bases lining up with TRBD2. The CDR3 has 19 amino acids. Germline CDR1 MNHEY, CDR2 SMNVEV (reference sequence). With 2 bases clipped from V and 0 bases from J, the junction kept 14 bases outside the gene matches. In DNA form, the CDR3 reads TGTGCCAGCAGTTTAACGGGACTATCCCTATCTTCTAGCACAGATACGCAGTATTTT. This codes for CASSLTGLSLSSSTDTQYF.

The V gene is TRBV7-8, the J gene TRBJ1-1; TRBD1 aligns across 7 bases. This CDR3 spans 13 amino acids. Germline assignment: CDR1 SGHVS and CDR2 FQNEAQ. V shed 5 bases, J shed 4 bases, and the junction held 4 bases outside the gene matches. For the CDR3, the DNA is TGTGCCAGCAGCCTGACAGGGAGCACTGAAGCTTTCTTT. This encodes CASSLTGSTEAFF.

The gene calls are TRBV5-4 and TRBJ1-2, with a tentative D call TRBD1 (5 bases). CDR3 length: 13 residues. Germline assignment: CDR1 SGHNT and CDR2 YYREEE (reference sequence). Trimming left V 4 bases short and J 7 bases short, with 14 bases between. In DNA form, the CDR3 reads TGTGCCAGCAGCCAATTTCAGGGAACTGGCTACACCTTC. This codes for CASSQFQGTGYTF.

The rearrangement uses TRBV23-1 and TRBJ1-6; possibly TRBD1 for D (5 bases). TRBV23-1 is an ORF for which the function is uncertain. This CDR3 has 14 residues. V lost 7 bases and J lost 6, with 13 bases in between. CDR3 DNA: TGCGCCAGCAACTACGGGACCCTTAATTCACCCCTCCACTTT. It yields the protein CASNYGTLNSPLHF.